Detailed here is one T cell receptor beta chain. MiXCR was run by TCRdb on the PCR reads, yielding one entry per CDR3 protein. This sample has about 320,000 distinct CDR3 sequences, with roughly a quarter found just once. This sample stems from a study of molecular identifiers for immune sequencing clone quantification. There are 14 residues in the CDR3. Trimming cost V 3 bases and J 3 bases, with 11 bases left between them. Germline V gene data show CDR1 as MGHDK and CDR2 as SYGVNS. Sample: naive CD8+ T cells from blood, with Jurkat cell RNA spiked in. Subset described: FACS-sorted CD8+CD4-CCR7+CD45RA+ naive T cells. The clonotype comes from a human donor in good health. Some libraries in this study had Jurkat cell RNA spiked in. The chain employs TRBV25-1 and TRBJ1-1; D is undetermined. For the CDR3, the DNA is TGTGCCAGCAGTGAGATGGGGATCTACACTGAAGCTTTCTTT. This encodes CASSEMGIYTEAFF.